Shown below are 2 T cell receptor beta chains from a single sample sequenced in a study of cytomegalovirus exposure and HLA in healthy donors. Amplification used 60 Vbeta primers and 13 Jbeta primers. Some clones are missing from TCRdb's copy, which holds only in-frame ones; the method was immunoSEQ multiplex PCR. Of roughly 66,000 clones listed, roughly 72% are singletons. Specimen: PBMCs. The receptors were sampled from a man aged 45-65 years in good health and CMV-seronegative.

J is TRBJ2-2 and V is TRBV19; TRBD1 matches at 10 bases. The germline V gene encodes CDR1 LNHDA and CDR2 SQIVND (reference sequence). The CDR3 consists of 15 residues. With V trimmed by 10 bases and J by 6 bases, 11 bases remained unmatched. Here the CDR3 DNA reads TGTGCCACCCCCGCCGACAGGGGGCAGTCCGGGGAGCTGTTTTTT. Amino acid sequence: CATPADRGQSGELFF.

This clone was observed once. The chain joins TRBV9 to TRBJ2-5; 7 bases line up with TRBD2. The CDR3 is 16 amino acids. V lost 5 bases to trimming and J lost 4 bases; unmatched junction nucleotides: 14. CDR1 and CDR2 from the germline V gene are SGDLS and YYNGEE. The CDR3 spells CASSGRDGRLVETQYF. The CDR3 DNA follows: TGTGCCAGCAGTGGGAGGGACGGGCGGCTGGTAGAGACCCAGTACTTC.